These T cell receptor beta chains were read from a single sample in a study of shared clonotypes between healthy human individuals. Here immunoSEQ multiplex PCR was the method, and the copy in TCRdb shows in-frame clones only, minus some. The data contain roughly 1 million clones, around 75% of them seen just once; the ten biggest clones take up 1.5%. Sequenced material: memory CD4+ T cells sorted from blood. Receptor source: a man younger than 35 in good health. Each CDR3 is given with its conserved first and last residue. A D gene is named only where the DNA matches it firmly. Not every row has a clone size; where given, it reads once, few, many or a size class.

abundance: NA; d_gene: NA; j_gene: TRBJ2-2; v_gene: TRBV6-1; CDR3aa: CASSEVSFTGELFF; CDR3nt: TGTGCCAGCAGTGAGGTCAGCTTCACCGGGGAGCTGTTTTTT
abundance: NA; d_gene: NA; j_gene: TRBJ2-5; v_gene: TRBV5-5; CDR3aa: CASTQTAGTIQETQYF; CDR3nt: TGTGCCAGCACCCAAACGGCGGGTACAATACAAGAGACCCAGTACTTC
abundance: NA; d_gene: NA; j_gene: TRBJ2-3; v_gene: TRBV2; CDR3aa: CASTFEQTLFASTDTQYF; CDR3nt: TGTGCCAGCACCTTCGAACAGACTCTCTTTGCTAGCACAGATACGCAGTATTTT
abundance: NA; d_gene: TRBD1; j_gene: TRBJ2-4; v_gene: TRBV15; CDR3aa: CATSRESFLGTVAKNIQYF; CDR3nt: TGTGCCACCAGCAGAGAGTCTTTCCTTGGGACAGTAGCCAAAAACATTCAGTACTTC
abundance: NA; d_gene: NA; j_gene: TRBJ1-1; v_gene: TRBV10-2; CDR3aa: CASSSQHEAFF; CDR3nt: TGCGCCAGCAGTAGTCAGCATGAAGCTTTCTTT
abundance: NA; d_gene: NA; j_gene: TRBJ1-2; v_gene: TRBV4-3; CDR3aa: CASSQARTVNYGYTF; CDR3nt: TGCGCCAGCAGCCAAGCAAGAACCGTTAACTATGGCTACACCTTC
abundance: NA; d_gene: TRBD1; j_gene: TRBJ2-7; v_gene: TRBV25-1; CDR3aa: CASSERQGSYEQYF; CDR3nt: TGTGCCAGCAGTGAGAGACAGGGGTCCTACGAGCAGTACTTC
abundance: NA; d_gene: TRBD2; j_gene: TRBJ2-7; v_gene: TRBV6-5; CDR3aa: CASSYSREGYEQYF; CDR3nt: TGTGCCAGCAGTTACTCGCGGGAGGGATACGAGCAGTACTTC
abundance: NA; d_gene: NA; j_gene: TRBJ1-2; v_gene: TRBV30; CDR3aa: CAWTENYGYTF; CDR3nt: TGTGCCTGGACCGAAAACTATGGCTACACCTTC
abundance: once; d_gene: TRBD2; j_gene: TRBJ2-3; v_gene: TRBV9; CDR3aa: CASSVLAGPTDTQYF; CDR3nt: TGTGCCAGCAGCGTACTAGCGGGCCCCACAGATACGCAGTATTTT
abundance: NA; d_gene: NA; j_gene: TRBJ2-7; v_gene: TRBV29-1; CDR3aa: CSVQESSYEQYF; CDR3nt: TGCAGCGTGCAAGAGAGCTCCTACGAGCAGTACTTC
abundance: NA; d_gene: TRBD1; j_gene: TRBJ2-7; v_gene: TRBV19; CDR3aa: CASTPDRGREQYF; CDR3nt: TGTGCCAGTACCCCAGACAGGGGACGCGAGCAGTACTTC
abundance: NA; d_gene: TRBD1; j_gene: TRBJ2-7; v_gene: TRBV7-2; CDR3aa: CASSLQGDYEQYF; CDR3nt: TGTGCCAGCAGCTTACAGGGGGACTACGAGCAGTACTTC
abundance: few; d_gene: TRBD1; j_gene: TRBJ2-7; v_gene: TRBV9; CDR3aa: CASSASGQGLYEQYF; CDR3nt: TGTGCCAGCAGCGCCTCAGGACAGGGCCTTTACGAGCAGTACTTC
abundance: NA; d_gene: TRBD1; j_gene: TRBJ1-4; v_gene: TRBV4-1; CDR3aa: CASSRTGSSTNEKLFF; CDR3nt: TGCGCCAGCAGCCGGACAGGTTCTTCAACTAATGAAAAACTGTTTTTT
abundance: few; d_gene: NA; j_gene: TRBJ2-2; v_gene: TRBV5-6; CDR3aa: CASSFNTGELFF; CDR3nt: TGTGCCAGCAGCTTTAACACCGGGGAGCTGTTTTTT
abundance: few; d_gene: NA; j_gene: TRBJ1-1; v_gene: TRBV19; CDR3aa: CASSRFGEAFF; CDR3nt: TGTGCCAGTAGTCGATTCGGTGAAGCTTTCTTT
abundance: few; d_gene: NA; j_gene: TRBJ2-5; v_gene: TRBV7-7; CDR3aa: CASSQLGHSIETQYF; CDR3nt: TGTGCTAGCAGCCAGTTGGGGCATTCGATCGAGACCCAGTACTTC
abundance: NA; d_gene: NA; j_gene: TRBJ1-5; v_gene: TRBV5-1; CDR3aa: CASSYDRNQPQHF; CDR3nt: TGCGCCAGCAGCTACGACAGGAATCAGCCCCAGCATTTT
abundance: NA; d_gene: TRBD1; j_gene: TRBJ2-7; v_gene: TRBV4-1; CDR3aa: CASSQGQGAYEQYF; CDR3nt: TGCGCCAGCAGCCAAGGACAGGGGGCCTACGAGCAGTACTTC
abundance: NA; d_gene: NA; j_gene: TRBJ1-2; v_gene: TRBV6-6; CDR3aa: CASSADRFAEGYTF; CDR3nt: TGTGCCAGCAGTGCAGACAGGTTTGCTGAGGGCTACACCTTC
abundance: NA; d_gene: NA; j_gene: TRBJ2-1; v_gene: TRBV28; CDR3aa: CASRSTGVGNNEQFF; CDR3nt: TGTGCCAGCAGGTCTACCGGGGTAGGGAACAATGAGCAGTTCTTC
abundance: NA; d_gene: TRBD1; j_gene: TRBJ1-2; v_gene: TRBV28; CDR3aa: CASYDLTGLYYGYTF; CDR3nt: TGTGCCAGCTACGACCTGACAGGGCTTTACTATGGCTACACCTTC
abundance: NA; d_gene: TRBD1; j_gene: TRBJ1-5; v_gene: TRBV28; CDR3aa: CASSFGTGSQPQHF; CDR3nt: TGTGCCAGCAGTTTCGGGACAGGTAGTCAGCCCCAGCATTTT
abundance: NA; d_gene: NA; j_gene: TRBJ2-1; v_gene: TRBV5-1; CDR3aa: CASSLLPGYNEQFF; CDR3nt: TGCGCCAGCAGCTTGCTTCCAGGTTACAATGAGCAGTTCTTC
abundance: NA; d_gene: NA; j_gene: TRBJ1-2; v_gene: TRBV12-5; CDR3aa: CARGGGGTNHGYTF; CDR3nt: TGTGCTAGGGGGGGAGGCGGGACAAACCATGGCTACACCTTC
abundance: NA; d_gene: NA; j_gene: TRBJ1-4; v_gene: TRBV29-1; CDR3aa: CSVGMGATNEKLFF; CDR3nt: TGCAGCGTTGGTATGGGGGCAACTAATGAAAAACTGTTTTTT
abundance: few; d_gene: NA; j_gene: TRBJ2-5; v_gene: TRBV5-1; CDR3aa: CASSLVQETQYF; CDR3nt: TGCGCCAGCAGCTTGGTCCAAGAGACCCAGTACTTC
abundance: NA; d_gene: NA; j_gene: TRBJ2-1; v_gene: TRBV6-5; CDR3aa: CASSYSSRGHGGEQFF; CDR3nt: TGTGCCAGCAGTTACTCGTCCAGGGGCCACGGTGGCGAGCAGTTCTTC
abundance: few; d_gene: NA; j_gene: TRBJ1-1; v_gene: TRBV10-3; CDR3aa: CAISAGAEAFF; CDR3nt: TGTGCCATCAGTGCTGGCGCTGAAGCTTTCTTT
abundance: NA; d_gene: NA; j_gene: TRBJ2-3; v_gene: TRBV30; CDR3aa: CAWSRGSTDTQYF; CDR3nt: TGTGCCTGGAGTAGGGGGAGCACAGATACGCAGTATTTT
abundance: NA; d_gene: NA; j_gene: TRBJ1-2; v_gene: TRBV6-5; CDR3aa: CASSNKGDGNYGYTF; CDR3nt: TGTGCCAGCAGTAATAAGGGGGACGGTAACTATGGCTACACCTTC
abundance: NA; d_gene: TRBD2; j_gene: TRBJ2-3; v_gene: TRBV11-3; CDR3aa: CASSLTGLAGDTQYF; CDR3nt: TGTGCCAGCAGCTTAACGGGACTAGCGGGGGATACGCAGTATTTT
abundance: NA; d_gene: TRBD2; j_gene: TRBJ2-3; v_gene: TRBV29-1; CDR3aa: CSVGGRAADTQYF; CDR3nt: TGCAGCGTTGGCGGGAGGGCCGCAGATACGCAGTATTTT
abundance: NA; d_gene: NA; j_gene: TRBJ1-1; v_gene: TRBV11-2; CDR3aa: CASSLLGDTEAFF; CDR3nt: TGTGCCAGCAGCTTATTAGGGGACACTGAAGCTTTCTTT
abundance: NA; d_gene: NA; j_gene: TRBJ2-2; v_gene: TRBV19; CDR3aa: CASSVFGINTGELFF; CDR3nt: TGTGCCAGTAGTGTTTTCGGGATAAACACCGGGGAGCTGTTTTTT
abundance: NA; d_gene: NA; j_gene: TRBJ2-1; v_gene: TRBV5-1; CDR3aa: CASSLGEQTPYNEQFF; CDR3nt: TGCGCCAGCAGCTTGGGCGAACAGACCCCTTACAATGAGCAGTTCTTC
abundance: NA; d_gene: TRBD1; j_gene: TRBJ2-2; v_gene: TRBV19; CDR3aa: CASSTGQGIGELFF; CDR3nt: TGTGCCAGTAGTACGGGACAGGGAATAGGGGAGCTGTTTTTT
abundance: once; d_gene: TRBD2; j_gene: TRBJ2-3; v_gene: TRBV25-1; CDR3aa: CASSEQRRTSGLYTQYF; CDR3nt: TGTGCCAGCAGTGAACAAAGGAGGACTAGCGGGCTATATACGCAGTATTTT
abundance: NA; d_gene: NA; j_gene: TRBJ2-2; v_gene: TRBV5-1; CDR3aa: CASSLSQGGGELFF; CDR3nt: TGCGCCAGCAGCTTGTCCCAGGGCGGCGGGGAGCTGTTTTTT
abundance: NA; d_gene: NA; j_gene: TRBJ2-3; v_gene: TRBV28; CDR3aa: CASSRGSDTQYF; CDR3nt: TGTGCCAGCAGCCGTGGCTCAGATACGCAGTATTTT
abundance: NA; d_gene: NA; j_gene: TRBJ1-1; v_gene: TRBV19; CDR3aa: CARGRVNTEAFF; CDR3nt: TGTGCCAGAGGAAGGGTAAACACTGAAGCTTTCTTT
abundance: once; d_gene: NA; j_gene: TRBJ1-2; v_gene: TRBV10-3; CDR3aa: CAISGGGTGYTF; CDR3nt: TGTGCCATCAGTGGGGGAGGTACTGGCTACACCTTC
abundance: NA; d_gene: NA; j_gene: TRBJ2-5; v_gene: TRBV7-9; CDR3aa: CASSLGAGLETQYF; CDR3nt: TGTGCCAGCAGCTTAGGGGCCGGGTTGGAGACCCAGTACTTC
abundance: NA; d_gene: NA; j_gene: TRBJ1-5; v_gene: TRBV4-3; CDR3aa: CASSQDLGNQPQHF; CDR3nt: TGCGCCAGCAGCCAAGATTTGGGAAATCAGCCCCAGCATTTT
abundance: NA; d_gene: TRBD1; j_gene: TRBJ1-4; v_gene: TRBV5-1; CDR3aa: CASSLRTGGNEKLFF; CDR3nt: TGCGCCAGCAGCCTACGGACAGGGGGGAATGAAAAACTGTTTTTT
abundance: NA; d_gene: NA; j_gene: TRBJ2-1; v_gene: TRBV5-6; CDR3aa: CASSSTLQGFISNEQFF; CDR3nt: TGTGCCAGCAGCTCTACCCTCCAGGGATTTATCTCCAATGAGCAGTTCTTC
abundance: NA; d_gene: NA; j_gene: TRBJ1-5; v_gene: TRBV2; CDR3aa: CASRGPFGSNQPQHF; CDR3nt: TGTGCCAGCAGGGGCCCCTTTGGGAGCAATCAGCCCCAGCATTTT
abundance: NA; d_gene: TRBD1; j_gene: TRBJ1-5; v_gene: TRBV30; CDR3aa: CARLGTGRNQPQHF; CDR3nt: TGTGCCCGACTGGGGACAGGGAGGAATCAGCCCCAGCATTTT
abundance: NA; d_gene: NA; j_gene: TRBJ1-1; v_gene: TRBV5-1; CDR3aa: CASTLGAQNTEAFF; CDR3nt: TGCGCCAGCACTCTTGGGGCACAGAACACTGAAGCTTTCTTT
abundance: NA; d_gene: TRBD2; j_gene: TRBJ2-2; v_gene: TRBV10-1; CDR3aa: CASSVSRGRADTGELFF; CDR3nt: TGCGCCAGCAGTGTGTCTAGAGGGAGGGCTGACACCGGGGAGCTGTTTTTT
abundance: NA; d_gene: NA; j_gene: TRBJ1-3; v_gene: TRBV11-2; CDR3aa: CASSLPLDQGGNTIYF; CDR3nt: TGTGCCAGCAGCCTTCCCCTTGACCAGGGCGGAAACACCATATATTTT
abundance: NA; d_gene: NA; j_gene: TRBJ2-4; v_gene: TRBV10-2; CDR3aa: CASSGGNKNIQYF; CDR3nt: TGCGCCAGCAGTGGGGGAAACAAAAACATTCAGTACTTC
abundance: NA; d_gene: NA; j_gene: TRBJ1-2; v_gene: TRBV19; CDR3aa: CASSIEWNYGYTF; CDR3nt: TGTGCCAGTAGTATTGAATGGAACTATGGCTACACCTTC
abundance: NA; d_gene: NA; j_gene: TRBJ2-3; v_gene: TRBV5-4; CDR3aa: CASSLSGLTDTQYF; CDR3nt: TGTGCCAGCAGCTTGAGCGGCCTCACAGATACGCAGTATTTT
abundance: NA; d_gene: NA; j_gene: TRBJ2-5; v_gene: TRBV18; CDR3aa: CASSPQVGERETQYF; CDR3nt: TGTGCCAGCTCACCACAAGTAGGGGAGCGAGAGACCCAGTACTTC
abundance: NA; d_gene: TRBD2; j_gene: TRBJ2-3; v_gene: TRBV7-9; CDR3aa: CASSQWTSGDTDTQYF; CDR3nt: TGTGCCAGCAGCCAGTGGACTAGCGGGGACACAGATACGCAGTATTTT